This TCR beta chain was found in a study of cytomegalovirus exposure and HLA in healthy donors. Findings and limits, study-wide: Common viral pathogens were later found to be apparently linked to several of the most significant clusters. It was only CMV serostatus that was available as immune exposure information. In a later analysis, donors in an Asian-associated ancestry cluster reportedly had fewer N-insertions in productive TCRs than the cohort mean.

Germline assignment: CDR1 MNHNS and CDR2 SASEGT. The CDR3 has 15 residues. Primers for the PCR totalled 60 Vbeta and 13 Jbeta. Data came from immunoSEQ multiplex PCR; TCRdb stores just in-frame clones and leaves some out. The repertoire holds just over 150,000 clones, with roughly 80% as singletons. Note on this clone: The target antigen is unknown. Germline is not matched at one junction end, which may reflect a read error.

The source is a woman aged 25-40 years in good health and CMV-seronegative. Sequencing was carried out using PBMCs. The V gene is TRBV6-1, the J gene TRBJ2-6; a possible D gene is TRBD1 (5 bases). The CDR3 loop reads CASSDDPSGANGLTF. The DNA of the CDR3 is TGTGCCAGCAGTGACGACCCCTCTGGGGCCAACGGCCTGACTTTC.